What follows is one T cell receptor (beta chain) and its context. Its target is not known. This CDR3 is 14 amino acids long. V was pared by 1 base and J by 5 bases, with 12 bases between. The germline gives CDR1 SQVTM, CDR2 ANQGSEA. The data derive from a study of OX40 agonist ivuxolimab in advanced cancers. Study context: Patients received ivuxolimab, an agonistic anti-OX40 (CD134) antibody. Of mixed ages from about 23 to 79 and averaging approximately 60 years, the group was approximately 84% male. Regarding the study as a whole: Some of the nonresponding patients also showed low levels of normalized T-cell clonal expansion. Circulating CD4+ and CD8+ T cells showed clonal expansion by week 6 at 0.1 to 3.0 mg/kg.

Repertoires were generated with immunoSEQ multiplex PCR, while TCRdb's copy carries only in-frame clones and drops some. This sample yields approximately 57,000 clones, of which about 90% are seen a single time; around 3.2% belongs to the top ten. This receptor was identified in an adult with an advanced solid tumor such as melanoma, head and neck, liver or kidney cancer. The starting material was CD4+ or CD8+ T cells sorted from blood, obtained in a trial of the OX40 agonist ivuxolimab. The V gene is TRBV29-1, the J gene TRBJ2-1; D unclear. The CDR3 DNA reads TGCAGCGTTGAAGCCCGATCGAGACACAATGAGCAGTTCTTC. This translates into CSVEARSRHNEQFF.